These T cell receptor beta chains were read from a single sample in a study of shared clonotypes between healthy human individuals. Assay used: immunoSEQ multiplex PCR; TCRdb lists only in-frame clones, some missing. The table has 2,500,000 or so clones, 93% seen once. Material: naive CD4+ T cells from PBMCs. The receptor set was obtained from a man aged 18 to 29 in good health. Some clones in this sample may be carry-over from other donors' samples. Each CDR3 is given with its conserved first and last residue. The order of the fields is clone size, D gene, V gene, J gene, CDR3 protein, CDR3 DNA. D genes are given only for firm matches. The size entry is marked missing in some rows and otherwise reads once, few, many or a size class.

clone_size: NA; d_call: NA; v_call: TRBV5-1; j_call: TRBJ2-6; cdr3_aa: CATTNAPLSGANVLTF; cdr3_nt: TGCGCCACGACCAATGCCCCCCTCTCTGGGGCCAACGTCCTGACTTTC
clone_size: NA; d_call: NA; v_call: TRBV4-2; j_call: TRBJ1-2; cdr3_aa: CASSQAHYGYTF; cdr3_nt: TGTGCCAGCAGCCAAGCCCACTATGGCTACACCTTC
clone_size: once; d_call: TRBD1; v_call: TRBV11-2; j_call: TRBJ1-1; cdr3_aa: CASSHPSTGSTEAFF; cdr3_nt: TGTGCCAGCAGCCATCCTTCGACAGGGAGCACTGAAGCTTTCTTT
clone_size: NA; d_call: NA; v_call: TRBV19; j_call: TRBJ2-6; cdr3_aa: CASSTPQFSGANVLTF; cdr3_nt: TGTGCCAGTAGTACCCCACAGTTCTCTGGGGCCAACGTCCTGACTTTC
clone_size: NA; d_call: TRBD1; v_call: TRBV27; j_call: TRBJ2-6; cdr3_aa: CASSGTVLSGANVLTF; cdr3_nt: TGTGCCAGCAGTGGGACAGTTCTCTCTGGGGCCAACGTCCTGACTTTC
clone_size: NA; d_call: NA; v_call: TRBV14; j_call: TRBJ2-5; cdr3_aa: CASSQGLGRSRMETQYF; cdr3_nt: TGTGCCAGCAGCCAAGGACTAGGGCGGTCGAGAATGGAGACCCAGTACTTC
clone_size: NA; d_call: NA; v_call: TRBV14; j_call: TRBJ2-1; cdr3_aa: CASSPLGGWGPKPYNEQFF; cdr3_nt: TGTGCCAGCAGCCCCCTAGGGGGGTGGGGACCTAAGCCTTACAATGAGCAGTTCTTC
clone_size: NA; d_call: TRBD2; v_call: TRBV6-1; j_call: TRBJ2-7; cdr3_aa: CASSVASGSLYEQYF; cdr3_nt: TGTGCCAGCAGTGTTGCTAGCGGGAGTCTTTACGAGCAGTACTTC
clone_size: NA; d_call: TRBD1; v_call: TRBV9; j_call: TRBJ1-1; cdr3_aa: CASSAGQGYEAFF; cdr3_nt: TGTGCCAGCAGCGCGGGACAGGGCTATGAAGCTTTCTTT
clone_size: NA; d_call: NA; v_call: TRBV19; j_call: TRBJ1-5; cdr3_aa: CASMAGDRSNQPQHF; cdr3_nt: TGTGCCAGTATGGCAGGGGATCGTAGCAATCAGCCCCAGCATTTT
clone_size: NA; d_call: NA; v_call: TRBV6-5; j_call: TRBJ1-5; cdr3_aa: CASSSGQPSNQPQHF; cdr3_nt: TGTGCCAGCAGTTCCGGACAGCCAAGCAATCAGCCCCAGCATTTT
clone_size: NA; d_call: NA; v_call: TRBV28; j_call: TRBJ1-2; cdr3_aa: CASTRGYGYTF; cdr3_nt: TGTGCCAGCACCCGGGGGTATGGCTACACCTTC
clone_size: NA; d_call: NA; v_call: TRBV19; j_call: TRBJ1-1; cdr3_aa: CASTPQLNTEAFF; cdr3_nt: TGTGCCAGTACGCCGCAATTGAACACTGAAGCTTTCTTT
clone_size: NA; d_call: TRBD1; v_call: TRBV29-1; j_call: TRBJ2-7; cdr3_aa: CSCWGQGALEQYF; cdr3_nt: TGCAGTTGCTGGGGACAGGGGGCGCTCGAGCAGTACTTC
clone_size: NA; d_call: NA; v_call: TRBV5-4; j_call: TRBJ2-1; cdr3_aa: CASSLQAYNEQFF; cdr3_nt: TGTGCCAGCAGCTTGCAGGCTTACAATGAGCAGTTCTTC
clone_size: NA; d_call: NA; v_call: TRBV4-2; j_call: TRBJ2-4; cdr3_aa: CASSREWQGPVKNIQYF; cdr3_nt: TGTGCCAGCAGCCGCGAATGGCAGGGCCCTGTCAAAAACATTCAGTACTTC
clone_size: NA; d_call: NA; v_call: TRBV5-1; j_call: TRBJ2-7; cdr3_aa: CASADSPLYEQYF; cdr3_nt: TGCGCCAGCGCTGACAGTCCTCTCTACGAGCAGTACTTC
clone_size: NA; d_call: NA; v_call: TRBV18; j_call: TRBJ2-5; cdr3_aa: CASSPPSQWGETQYF; cdr3_nt: TGTGCCAGCTCACCACCGTCTCAGTGGGGGGAGACCCAGTACTTC
clone_size: NA; d_call: NA; v_call: TRBV4-1; j_call: TRBJ2-3; cdr3_aa: CASSPADYPTTDTQYF; cdr3_nt: TGCGCCAGCAGCCCCGCGGACTACCCAACCACAGATACGCAGTATTTT
clone_size: NA; d_call: NA; v_call: TRBV28; j_call: TRBJ1-2; cdr3_aa: CASSATPGSYTF; cdr3_nt: TGTGCCAGCAGTGCGACCCCAGGGTCTTACACCTTC
clone_size: NA; d_call: NA; v_call: TRBV5-5; j_call: TRBJ2-3; cdr3_aa: CASSLFVSSTDTQYF; cdr3_nt: TGTGCCAGCAGCTTGTTTGTATCTAGCACAGATACGCAGTATTTT
clone_size: NA; d_call: NA; v_call: TRBV5-8; j_call: TRBJ1-3; cdr3_aa: CASSLDRQPGNTIYF; cdr3_nt: TGTGCCAGCAGCTTGGATCGACAGCCCGGAAACACCATATATTTT
clone_size: NA; d_call: TRBD1; v_call: TRBV9; j_call: TRBJ2-2; cdr3_aa: CASSVPGGYNTGELFF; cdr3_nt: TGTGCCAGCAGCGTCCCAGGGGGCTATAACACCGGGGAGCTGTTTTTT
clone_size: NA; d_call: TRBD2; v_call: TRBV15; j_call: TRBJ2-1; cdr3_aa: CATSPRLAVEQFF; cdr3_nt: TGTGCCACCAGCCCTCGACTAGCTGTTGAGCAGTTCTTC
clone_size: NA; d_call: TRBD2; v_call: TRBV28; j_call: TRBJ2-1; cdr3_aa: CASSLGTGTSGNNEQFF; cdr3_nt: TGTGCCAGCAGTTTAGGTACCGGGACTAGCGGCAACAATGAGCAGTTCTTC
clone_size: NA; d_call: TRBD2; v_call: TRBV4-1; j_call: TRBJ2-7; cdr3_aa: CASSQAILAGYSYEQYF; cdr3_nt: TGCGCCAGCAGCCAGGCAATACTAGCGGGGTACTCCTACGAGCAGTACTTC
clone_size: NA; d_call: NA; v_call: TRBV11-3; j_call: TRBJ2-1; cdr3_aa: CASSLPQLRNEQFF; cdr3_nt: TGTGCCAGCAGCTTACCGCAGCTACGCAATGAGCAGTTCTTC
clone_size: NA; d_call: NA; v_call: TRBV27; j_call: TRBJ2-4; cdr3_aa: CASSSTGLNIQYF; cdr3_nt: TGTGCCAGCAGTTCGACAGGACTAAACATTCAGTACTTC
clone_size: NA; d_call: NA; v_call: TRBV5-6; j_call: TRBJ2-7; cdr3_aa: CASSPGRSEQYF; cdr3_nt: TGTGCCAGCAGCCCTGGAAGGTCCGAGCAGTACTTC
clone_size: NA; d_call: NA; v_call: TRBV4-1; j_call: TRBJ2-4; cdr3_aa: CASSHAPRGGQQNIQYF; cdr3_nt: TGCGCCAGCAGCCATGCCCCCCGGGGGGGACAGCAAAACATTCAGTACTTC
clone_size: NA; d_call: NA; v_call: TRBV5-4; j_call: TRBJ2-5; cdr3_aa: CASSLFSGPRGETQYF; cdr3_nt: TGTGCCAGCAGCTTGTTTTCAGGACCTAGAGGGGAGACCCAGTACTTC
clone_size: NA; d_call: NA; v_call: TRBV18; j_call: TRBJ2-3; cdr3_aa: CASSPRAARTDTQYF; cdr3_nt: TGTGCCAGCTCACCACGGGCAGCAAGAACAGATACGCAGTATTTT
clone_size: once; d_call: NA; v_call: TRBV15; j_call: TRBJ2-7; cdr3_aa: CATSRDNRDYEQYF; cdr3_nt: TGTGCCACCAGCAGAGACAACCGAGACTACGAGCAGTACTTC
clone_size: once; d_call: NA; v_call: TRBV6-5; j_call: TRBJ2-3; cdr3_aa: CASSYSLAGELDTQYF; cdr3_nt: TGTGCCAGCAGTTACTCTTTGGCAGGAGAGCTAGATACGCAGTATTTT
clone_size: NA; d_call: NA; v_call: TRBV5-1; j_call: TRBJ1-5; cdr3_aa: CASSLGQDNQPQHF; cdr3_nt: TGCGCCAGCAGCTTGGGTCAGGACAATCAGCCCCAGCATTTT
clone_size: NA; d_call: NA; v_call: TRBV5-1; j_call: TRBJ2-2; cdr3_aa: CASSLAGRGTPRNTGELFF; cdr3_nt: TGCGCCAGCAGCTTGGCAGGCCGGGGCACACCTCGGAACACCGGGGAGCTGTTTTTT
clone_size: NA; d_call: NA; v_call: TRBV28; j_call: TRBJ2-7; cdr3_aa: CASSLQGRGPYEQYF; cdr3_nt: TGTGCCAGCAGTTTACAGGGTCGAGGTCCCTACGAGCAGTACTTC
clone_size: NA; d_call: TRBD1; v_call: TRBV5-4; j_call: TRBJ1-3; cdr3_aa: CASSLGGDRRF; cdr3_nt: TGTGCCAGCAGCTTGGGAGGGGACAGGCGTTTT
clone_size: once; d_call: NA; v_call: TRBV11-3; j_call: TRBJ1-3; cdr3_aa: CASSLGAEYSGNTIYF; cdr3_nt: TGTGCCAGCAGCCTTGGCGCGGAATACTCTGGAAACACCATATATTTT
clone_size: NA; d_call: NA; v_call: TRBV28; j_call: TRBJ1-3; cdr3_aa: CASSLDSPGNTIYF; cdr3_nt: TGTGCCAGCAGTTTAGACAGTCCTGGAAACACCATATATTTT
clone_size: NA; d_call: TRBD2; v_call: TRBV7-2; j_call: TRBJ2-3; cdr3_aa: CASSLDSRETDTQYF; cdr3_nt: TGTGCCAGCAGCTTAGATTCGCGGGAGACAGATACGCAGTATTTT
clone_size: NA; d_call: NA; v_call: TRBV5-5; j_call: TRBJ1-1; cdr3_aa: CASSLAIRADTEAFF; cdr3_nt: TGTGCCAGCAGCTTGGCCATCAGGGCGGACACTGAAGCTTTCTTT
clone_size: NA; d_call: NA; v_call: TRBV29-1; j_call: TRBJ2-7; cdr3_aa: CSVAGGASNYEQYF; cdr3_nt: TGCAGCGTTGCGGGGGGCGCGAGTAACTACGAGCAGTACTTC
clone_size: NA; d_call: NA; v_call: TRBV5-1; j_call: TRBJ1-3; cdr3_aa: CASSLYGTGSGNTIYF; cdr3_nt: TGCGCCAGCAGCTTGTACGGCACGGGCTCTGGAAACACCATATATTTT
clone_size: NA; d_call: TRBD1; v_call: TRBV4-3; j_call: TRBJ1-2; cdr3_aa: CASSQGHRQGKGYTF; cdr3_nt: TGCGCCAGCAGCCAAGGACACCGACAGGGGAAGGGCTACACCTTC
clone_size: NA; d_call: NA; v_call: TRBV5-5; j_call: TRBJ2-1; cdr3_aa: CASSLGSTIEQFF; cdr3_nt: TGTGCCAGCAGCTTAGGAAGTACAATAGAGCAGTTCTTC